This TCR beta chain was sequenced during a study of Tregs in tolerant kidney transplant recipients. Study observations and caveats: No direct test of biological reproducibility was done here. Tregs expanded with activated donor B cells seemed most donor-specific. The small number of patients limits these findings pending further validation.

On this clone itself: Its specificity is unknown.

Germline CDR1 SNHLY, CDR2 FYNNEI. This CDR3 comprises 15 residues. Trimming cost V 5 bases and J 1 base, with 15 bases left between them. CD4+CD25+CD127- Tregs, CD4+CD25- non-Tregs, CD4 and CD8 cells were sorted. Assay used: immunoSEQ multiplex PCR; TCRdb lists only in-frame clones, some missing. The repertoire holds some 240,000 clones, with approximately 83% as singletons. This receptor was identified in a human donor in good health. The sample was CD4+ T cells from blood. The chain carries TRBV2 and TRBJ2-7; no firm D call. The CDR3 DNA is TGTGCCAGCAGTTCTCGCATGGGTGTTTCCTACGAGCAGTACTTC. Translated, it gives CASSSRMGVSYEQYF.